The 14 T cell receptor beta chains given below trace back to one sample, sequenced in a study of control samples from healthy donors and cancer patients. Sequenced by immunoSEQ multiplex PCR; TCRdb stores in-frame clones only, minus some. The table shows tens of thousands of clones, with around 94% occurring only once. Sequenced sample: blood. These receptors were collected from a man in his thirties or forties in good health.

This chain links TRBV7-9 with TRBJ1-5; the D gene is possibly TRBD1 (5 bases). CDR3 size: 13 residues. Trimming left V 10 bases short and J 0 bases short, with 10 bases between. In germline, CDR1 is SEHNR, CDR2 FQNEAQ (reference sequence). In DNA, the CDR3 is TGTGCCACCTCAGACAGTAGCAATCAGCCCCAGCATTTT. Amino acid sequence: CATSDSSNQPQHF.

The chain joins TRBV11-1 to TRBJ1-2; 11 nucleotides line up with TRBD1. After removal of 4 bases from V and 8 bases from J, the junction contained 3 bases not matched to a gene. This CDR3 has 13 amino acids. Per the germline V gene, CDR1 is SGHAT and CDR2 is FQDESV (reference sequence). In DNA form, the CDR3 reads TGTGCCAGCAGCTATTGGACAGGGGGCGGCTACACCTTC. This gives the protein CASSYWTGGGYTF.

The genes are TRBV5-6 and TRBJ2-3; D possibly matches TRBD1 or TRBD2 (6 bases each). This CDR3 has 15 residues. Germline V gene lookup returns CDR1 SGHDT and CDR2 YYEEEE. The V end was cut by 0 bases, the J end by 0 bases, with 8 bases between. The CDR3: CASSLEGGSTDTQYF. Written as DNA, the CDR3 is TGTGCCAGCAGCTTGGAGGGGGGTAGCACAGATACGCAGTATTTT.

The V gene is TRBV7-2, the J gene TRBJ1-5, with 8 bases aligning to TRBD1. J lost 0 bases, V lost 0 bases, and 4 bases had no gene match. From germline, CDR1 is SGHTA and CDR2 FQGNSA. The CDR3 spans 17 residues. The CDR3 region has the DNA TGTGCCAGCAGCTTAGCGGGACAGGCATATAGCAATCAGCCCCAGCATTTT. Translating gives CASSLAGQAYSNQPQHF. The complete variable domain, with remaining parts taken from reference TRBV7-2 and TRBJ1-5, reads GAGVSQSPSNKVTEKGKDVELRCDPISGHTALYWYRQSLGQGLEFLIYFQGNSAPDKSGLPSDRFSAERTGGSVSTLTIQRTQQEDSAVYLCASSLAGQAYSNQPQHFGDGTRLSIL.

This clone turned up a few times. The chain has TRBV19 and TRBJ2-1; 8 nucleotides align to TRBD1. Germline V gives CDR1 LNHDA, CDR2 SQIVND (reference sequence). The CDR3 contains 15 residues. V shed 1 base, J shed 6 bases, and the junction held 5 bases outside the gene matches. The CDR3 is CASSIGQGIVNEQFF. The CDR3, as DNA: TGTGCCAGTAGTATAGGACAGGGGATAGTCAATGAGCAGTTCTTC.

The V call is TRBV5-5, the J call TRBJ1-5; possible D gene TRBD1, 6 bases. The CDR3 totals 15 residues. CDR1 SGHKS and CDR2 YYEKEE come from the germline V gene (reference sequence). Trimming took off 4 bases at V and 3 bases at J, with 14 bases between the two ends. CDR3 bases: TGTGCCAGCAGCCTGACAGGCCTCCCCAATCAGCCCCAGCATTTT. It yields the protein CASSLTGLPNQPQHF.

V is TRBV2 and J is TRBJ1-4; D gene ambiguous. CDR1 SNHLY and CDR2 FYNNEI come from the germline V gene. CDR3 length: 15 amino acids. V was pared by 3 bases and J by 3 bases, with 11 bases between. The CDR3 nucleotides read TGTGCCAGCAGTGACCTTGGGGAGGCTAATGAAAAACTGTTTTTT. Protein sequence: CASSDLGEANEKLFF.

The count of this clone is one. The chain combines TRBV6-7 with TRBJ2-2, with D unclear. TRBV6-7 is an open reading frame whose function is uncertain. The CDR3 runs to 15 residues. V lost 6 bases, J lost 1 base, and 12 bases lay in between. The CDR3 sequence: CASSSDILNTGELFF. CDR3 DNA sequence: TGTGCCAGCAGCTCCGACATTCTGAACACCGGGGAGCTGTTTTTT.

The chain is built from TRBV18 and TRBJ2-7; weak D call: TRBD2 (7 bases). The CDR3 length is 14 residues. Germline CDR1 reads KGHSH; CDR2 reads LQKENI. V dropped 4 bases and J dropped 2 bases, with 12 bases sitting between them. CDR3 in amino acids: CASSQGGGAYEQYF. CDR3 sequence (DNA): TGTGCCAGCTCACAGGGAGGGGGGGCCTACGAGCAGTACTTC.

V is TRBV9 and J is TRBJ1-2; 7 bases agree with TRBD1. Per germline, CDR1 SGDLS and CDR2 YYNGEE. This CDR3 comprises 15 residues. With 3 bases clipped from V and 0 bases from J, the junction kept 5 bases outside the gene matches. CDR3 sequence reads: CASSDSGGANYGYTF. The CDR3 coding sequence is TGTGCCAGCAGCGACTCAGGGGGAGCTAACTATGGCTACACCTTC.

A single count supports this clone. The V gene is TRBV11-1, the J gene TRBJ2-7, with 7 bases fitting TRBD2. Per germline, CDR1 SGHAT and CDR2 FQDESV (reference sequence). The CDR3 contains 15 residues. Unmatched junction bases numbered 6, after V lost 1 base and J lost 3 bases. The CDR3 region is CASSLGGAGSYEQYF. The CDR3 DNA reads TGTGCCAGCAGCTTAGGTGGAGCGGGGAGCTACGAGCAGTACTTC.

The rearrangement joins TRBV27 to TRBJ1-1, with 12 bases that match TRBD1. The V gene's germline CDR1 is MNHEY and CDR2 SMNVEV (reference sequence). V lost 0 bases, J lost 1 base, and 6 bases stayed unmatched. This CDR3 is built from 18 residues. The CDR3 nucleotides are TGTGCCAGCAGTTTATCTGGGACAGGGGGCGCGTGGAACACTGAAGCTTTCTTT. As protein: CASSLSGTGGAWNTEAFF.

The count of this clone is one. This chain uses TRBV27 with TRBJ1-3; tentative D call: TRBD1 (5 bases). Trimming stripped 5 bases from V and 1 base from J, with 9 bases between. This CDR3 has 14 residues. CDR1 MNHEY and CDR2 SMNVEV come from the germline V gene (reference sequence). For the CDR3, the DNA is TGTGCCAGCAGTCCCAGGGTATCTGGAAACACCATATATTTT. It specifies CASSPRVSGNTIYF.

The CDR3 sequence: CASSFGTGPPLNTEAFF. The CDR3 bases are TGTGCCAGCAGCTTTGGGACAGGCCCCCCTTTGAACACTGAAGCTTTCTTT. V and J are TRBV5-4 and TRBJ1-1; 8 bases map to TRBD1. CDR3 length: 17 amino acids. V dropped 2 bases and J dropped 0; count of bases not matched to a gene: 9. CDR1 and CDR2 from the germline V gene are SGHNT and YYREEE (reference sequence).